These 22 T cell receptor beta chains were all obtained from the same sample, sequenced in a study of cytomegalovirus exposure and HLA in healthy donors. In the PCR, 60 Vbeta and 13 Jbeta primers were used. Sequencing was performed with immunoSEQ multiplex PCR; in TCRdb, only in-frame clones are kept and a portion is missing. The sample has thousands of clones; 45% to 60% are singletons. Material: PBMCs. The receptors here all came from a man aged 25-45 years in good health and CMV-seropositive.

J is TRBJ2-5 and V is TRBV25-1, with 9 bases aligning to TRBD1. V gave up 3 bases and J gave up 5 bases; unmatched junction bases: 7. CDR1 MGHDK and CDR2 SYGVNS come from the germline V gene. The CDR3 runs 15 residues. CDR3 DNA: TGTGCCAGCAGTGAGGGACAGGGACGTTTTGAGACCCAGTACTTC. Protein sequence: CASSEGQGRFETQYF.

This chain joins TRBV30 and TRBJ2-5; unclear D gene. V was pared by 0 bases and J by 3 bases, with 5 bases between. The CDR3 length is 12 residues. Germline V gene sequence: CDR1 GTSNPN, CDR2 SVGIG (reference sequence). The CDR3 region is CAWSVRKETQYF. For the CDR3, the DNA is TGTGCCTGGAGTGTGAGAAAAGAGACCCAGTACTTC.

This clone has just one count. The rearrangement uses TRBV6-1 and TRBJ1-1, with no clear D. Per the germline V gene, CDR1 is MNHNS and CDR2 is SASEGT. The CDR3 loop spans 14 amino acids. V was clipped by 6 bases and J by 5 bases, with 16 bases between them. DNA of the CDR3: TGTGCCAGCAGACAAATCCAATCCACAACTGAAGCTTTCTTT. Protein sequence: CASRQIQSTTEAFF.

The chain employs TRBV18 and TRBJ1-1, with a weak D call TRBD1 (5 bases). V was cut by 4 bases and J by 1 base, with 10 bases left in between. The CDR3 sequence is 14 residues long. CDR1 and CDR2 from the germline V gene are KGHSH and LQKENI. In nucleotides, the CDR3 is TGTGCCAGCTCACGCGGGACGGGGAACACTGAAGCTTTCTTT. Translating gives CASSRGTGNTEAFF.

This clone appeared a few times. J is TRBJ2-7 and V is TRBV5-6; D unresolved. Germline CDR1 and CDR2: SGHDT and YYEEEE. The CDR3 has 11 amino acids. The V end was cut by 2 bases, the J end by 2 bases, with 2 bases between. This chain's CDR3 is CASSFTYEQYF. The CDR3 DNA is TGTGCCAGCAGCTTTACCTACGAGCAGTACTTC.

Only a few counts were recorded for this clone. Written as DNA, the CDR3 is TGTGCCAGCAGTGTGGAAAAGGGGCAGCCCCAGCATTTT. It specifies CASSVEKGQPQHF. The V and J genes are TRBV6-4 and TRBJ1-5; TRBD1 might be the D (5 bases). Germline V gene sequence: CDR1 MRHNA, CDR2 SNTAGT. The V and J ends lost 4 bases and 7 bases respectively, with 11 bases between them. The CDR3 spans 13 residues.

The chain has TRBV9 and TRBJ2-3; D might be TRBD2 (5 bases). Germline V gives CDR1 SGDLS, CDR2 YYNGEE. The CDR3 is made up of 15 amino acids. Trimming pared 2 bases from V and 0 bases from J, leaving 10 bases between. The CDR3 sequence: CASSVNGRSTDTQYF. The CDR3 DNA reads TGTGCCAGCAGCGTTAATGGGAGAAGCACAGATACGCAGTATTTT.

The chain joins TRBV29-1 to TRBJ2-3, with 10 bases matching TRBD1. The germline V gene has CDR1 SQVTM and CDR2 ANQGSEA. Trimming removed 3 bases from V and 5 bases from J; junction bases left unmatched: 8. The CDR3 is 15 amino acids. The CDR3 sequence is CSVDKGQGLGDTQYF. The CDR3 DNA sequence: TGCAGCGTTGACAAGGGACAGGGGTTGGGAGATACGCAGTATTTT.

This clone came up a few times. The chain employs TRBV4-1 and TRBJ1-2; no firm D call. V shed 2 bases and J shed 8 bases, with 15 bases lying between them. Germline-derived CDR1 and CDR2 are MGHRA and YSYEKL. The CDR3 spans 14 residues. CDR3 nucleotide sequence: TGCGCCAGCAGCCAACCCTCCCAGACTTGGGGCTACACCTTC. It codes for CASSQPSQTWGYTF.

The chain uses TRBV19 and TRBJ1-1, with 11 bases matching TRBD1. The CDR3 is 13 amino acids. Germline assignment: CDR1 LNHDA and CDR2 SQIVND (reference sequence). V shed 6 bases, J shed 7 bases, and the junction held 4 bases outside the gene matches. CDR3 nucleotide sequence: TGTGCCAGTAGATGGACAGGGGGCATTGAAGCTTTCTTT. As protein: CASRWTGGIEAFF.

CDR3: CSVEAVEAFF. The CDR3 coding sequence is TGCAGCGTTGAGGCAGTTGAAGCTTTCTTT. This chain connects TRBV29-1 to TRBJ1-1, with D hard to call. V dropped 3 bases and J dropped 7 bases, with 6 bases sitting between them. This CDR3 is built from 10 residues. Germline CDR1 SQVTM, CDR2 ANQGSEA. Full variable domain (outside the CDR3, taken from reference TRBV29-1 and TRBJ1-1): SAVISQKPSRDICQRGTSLTIQCQVDSQVTMMFWYRQQPGQSLTLIATANQGSEATYESGFVIDKFPISRPNLTFSTLTVSNMSPEDSSIYLCSVEAVEAFFGQGTRLTVV.

This clone was detected a few times. The rearrangement joins TRBV29-1 to TRBJ1-2; D gene ambiguous. Germline CDR1 reads SQVTM; CDR2 reads ANQGSEA. Trimming cost V 5 bases and J 12 bases, with 13 bases left between them. The CDR3 runs 10 residues. The DNA for the CDR3 is TGCAGCGTTACTGAAGGCGGGGACACCTTC. This gives the protein CSVTEGGDTF.

The V and J genes are TRBV10-3 and TRBJ1-1, with D maybe TRBD1 (5 bases). The CDR3 is made up of 16 amino acids. Germline CDR1 reads ENHRY; CDR2 reads SYGVKD. V shed 0 bases and J shed 0 bases, with 11 bases lying between them. The CDR3 reads CAISESSTGVNTEAFF. CDR3 in DNA: TGTGCCATCAGTGAGTCGAGTACAGGTGTGAACACTGAAGCTTTCTTT.

The chain has TRBV7-2 and TRBJ2-4; D might be TRBD2 (6 bases). The germline V and J ends were trimmed by 4 bases and 5 bases, with 12 bases remaining between them. CDR1 is SGHTA and CDR2 is FQGNSA in the germline V gene. CDR3 length: 14 amino acids. As DNA, the CDR3 is TGTGCCAGCAGCTGGGGCGGGGTACAAAACATTCAGTACTTC. As protein: CASSWGGVQNIQYF. Full variable domain (missing parts from reference TRBV7-2 and TRBJ2-4): GAGVSQSPSNKVTEKGKDVELRCDPISGHTALYWYRQSLGQGLEFLIYFQGNSAPDKSGLPSDRFSAERTGGSVSTLTIQRTQQEDSAVYLCASSWGGVQNIQYFGAGTRLSVL.

V and J are TRBV28 and TRBJ1-2; D remains unclear. Germline assignment: CDR1 MDHEN and CDR2 SYDVKM. V lost 3 bases, J lost 4 bases, and 6 bases lay in between. This CDR3 region has 12 residues. Here the CDR3 DNA reads TGTGCCAGCAGTTTGGCCCTCTATGGCTACACCTTC. It specifies CASSLALYGYTF.

The V gene is TRBV29-1, the J gene TRBJ2-7, with TRBD1 identical over 7 bases. This CDR3 contains 12 residues. The junction had 5 bases not matched to a gene; V was cut back by 7 bases and J by 2 bases. CDR1 is SQVTM and CDR2 is ANQGSEA in the germline V gene. Here the CDR3 DNA reads TGCAGCGCAATGACAGGGCCCTACGAGCAGTACTTC. This sequence encodes CSAMTGPYEQYF.

J is TRBJ1-2 and V is TRBV4-1; TRBD1 aligns across 7 bases. Germline V gene sequence: CDR1 MGHRA, CDR2 YSYEKL. With V trimmed by 0 bases and J by 8 bases, 9 bases remained unmatched. The CDR3 spans 15 residues. CDR3 residues: CASSQDEGQKKGYTF. The CDR3 DNA is TGCGCCAGCAGCCAAGATGAGGGACAGAAGAAAGGCTACACCTTC.

J is TRBJ2-1 and V is TRBV11-3, with TRBD1 matching over 7 bases. V lost 1 base, J lost 9 bases, and 9 bases stayed unmatched. This CDR3 is 15 amino acids long. CDR1 is SGHNT, CDR2 YENEEA, per germline. Written as DNA, the CDR3 is TGTGCCAGCAGCTTAGGACAGGGCTCCACGGCTGAGCAGTTCTTC. Protein: CASSLGQGSTAEQFF.

This clone was detected only once. The V and J genes are TRBV7-2 and TRBJ1-2; D gene unclear. V shed 3 bases and J shed 7 bases, with 15 bases lying between them. CDR3 length equals 14 residues. Germline CDR1 and CDR2: SGHTA and FQGNSA. CDR3: CASSLRLSSGGYTF. CDR3 nucleotide sequence: TGTGCCAGCAGCTTGCGTTTGTCATCGGGTGGCTACACCTTC.

The table lists this clone with a few counts. The rearrangement uses TRBV20-1 and TRBJ1-1; D ambiguous. Trimming removed 3 bases from V and 2 bases from J, with 4 bases in between. Per germline, CDR1 DFQATT and CDR2 SNEGSKA (reference sequence). CDR3 length: 11 residues. The CDR3 region has the DNA TGCAGTGCTAGCTCTAACACTGAAGCTTTCTTT. This encodes CSASSNTEAFF.

This chain links TRBV9 with TRBJ1-1; D may be TRBD1 (6 bases). The CDR3 is 13 residues long. Germline V CDR1 and CDR2: SGDLS, YYNGEE. V was cut by 9 bases and J by 2 bases, with 14 bases left in between. This CDR3 is CATSTGRNTEAFF. In DNA form, the CDR3 reads TGTGCCACCTCGACAGGTCGCAACACTGAAGCTTTCTTT.

This clone was seen more than once but under ten times. This chain connects TRBV28 to TRBJ1-1; D might be TRBD1 (5 bases). The germline V and J ends were trimmed by 7 bases and 0 bases, with 12 bases remaining between them. The CDR3 is 14 residues long. The germline V gene has CDR1 MDHEN and CDR2 SYDVKM. The CDR3, as DNA: TGTGCCAGCAATAGGGGCTTGATGAACACTGAAGCTTTCTTT. Residues: CASNRGLMNTEAFF.